The T cell receptor beta chain described here comes from a study of T cells in women clearing cervical HPV infection. The CDR3 totals 15 residues. CDR1 is LNHDA, CDR2 SQIVND, per germline (reference sequence). This table comes from immunoSEQ multiplex PCR, and its TCRdb copy is limited to in-frame clones, with some not included. This sample's table has about 26,000 clones. Turning to this clone: An end of the junction does not agree with germline; a read error may underlie this. The CDR3 end falls 3 residues outside the read, so it is completed with the germline J gene.

The rearrangement joins TRBV19 to TRBJ1-2; no firm D call. The TCR sequence derives from a woman aged 18 to 75 with a cervical HPV16 infection that either progressed to CIN3+ or cleared (not recorded which). Material: blood buffy coat. Incomplete CDR3 DNA: TGTGCCAGGAGTATAGGGAAGGGTTTTACGGAGACC. Encoded protein: CARSIGKGFTET. From start to end, the CDR3 is CARSIGKGFTETYTF.